This TCR beta chain was documented in a study of shared clonotypes between healthy human individuals. Germline V gene sequence: CDR1 KGHSH, CDR2 LQKENI. The CDR3 spans 16 residues. Between the trimmed V and J ends, which lost 4 bases and 0 bases, there was a span of 12 bases. TCRdb keeps only in-frame clones here, not all; method: immunoSEQ multiplex PCR. The sample carries roughly 1,500,000 clones, less than 99% recorded once. The chain joins TRBV18 to TRBJ1-4; D is ambiguous. Sequencing was performed on naive CD4+ T cells sorted from blood. Stated subset: CD45RA+ positively selected. The clonotype was recovered from a man aged 25 to 45 in good health. CDR3 amino acids: CASSRRPFSTNEKLFF. The CDR3, as DNA: TGTGCCAGCTCACGACGTCCATTCTCAACTAATGAAAAACTGTTTTTT.